Below, one TCR beta chain is given with its context. Its specificity is not known. This CDR3 contains 16 residues. Unmatched junction bases numbered 7, after V lost 5 bases and J lost 1 base. Germline loops: CDR1 SSHAT, CDR2 FNYEAQ (reference sequence). The data originate from a study of CD8 T cells in Susac syndrome. The study's findings and limits: Expansion of clones was not seen in the CD4+ T cell repertoires of Susac syndrome.

Diagnostic criteria for definite or probable disease, in their recently defined form, were met by the patients with Susac syndrome. TEMRA cells were FACS-enriched, and CD8+ and CD4+ T cells were isolated negatively. RNA in amounts of about 0.5 to 1 ug was reverse transcribed with random hexamers. By means of immunoSEQ multiplex PCR, TCR beta CDR3 spanning 54 Vbeta and 13 Jbeta underwent amplification. TCRdb ran MiXCR on the immunoSEQ multiplex PCR reads and lists one entry per CDR3 protein. Among about 190,000 distinct CDR3 sequences, under 97% were seen once, and the ten largest hold around 0.1%. Sample: CD4+ T cells from PBMCs. The V and J genes are TRBV7-7 and TRBJ2-2; TRBD2 aligns across 7 bases. The receptor comes from a human donor with Susac syndrome. The CDR3 loop is CASSPITGGNTGELFF. In DNA form, the CDR3 reads TGTGCCAGCAGCCCCATAACGGGGGGGAACACCGGGGAGCTGTTTTTT.